The present T cell receptor beta chain was sequenced within a study of human thymus T cells. The repertoire was sequenced with immunoSEQ multiplex PCR; TCRdb's copy has only in-frame clones and lacks some. The table lists more than 45,000 clones, around 94% of them singletons. Comment on this clone: As yet, its antigen is unknown.

During surgery, about 0.5-1 mL peripheral blood was drawn from four of eight donors. Genomic DNA was extracted from every available blood leukocyte. General study results and limits: Thymic as well as blood repertoires seemed to favor certain V and J genes unevenly.

CDR1 MNHNS and CDR2 SASEGT come from the germline V gene. The CDR3 length is 15 residues. Trimming pared 10 bases from V and 5 bases from J, leaving 22 bases between. This chain uses TRBV6-1 with TRBJ2-3, with D possibly being TRBD2 (7 bases). Specimen: blood. The receptor comes from a boy under three years old with a congenital heart defect but otherwise immunologically healthy. The CDR3 nucleotides read TGTGCCACCACGTGGTGGGGGGGCTCGGAAGATACGCAGTATTTT. Translating it yields CATTWWGGSEDTQYF.